This TCR beta chain came from a study of beta chain features in type 1 diabetes. Notes on the study in general: Among all four CD4+ subsets, Type 1 diabetes patients had TCRB CDR3s that were moderately but significantly shorter.

This clone was counted only a few times. The antigen remains undetermined. Germline CDR1 reads MNHEY; CDR2 reads SMNVEV (reference sequence). Trimming cost V 5 bases and J 2 bases; bases outside gene matches: 8. The CDR3 totals 16 residues. All of the isolated RNA was reverse transcribed, so expressed TCRB transcripts were sequenced. Data came from immunoSEQ multiplex PCR; TCRdb stores just in-frame clones and leaves some out. The table has 150,000 to 200,000 clones, around 9.7% seen once. Sequenced: central memory CD4+ T cells from blood. V and J are TRBV27 and TRBJ2-3; TRBD2 agrees at 9 bases. The receptor was isolated from a woman aged 25 to 39 with type 1 diabetes. The CDR3 here is CASSLMLAGYTDTQYF. The CDR3 DNA reads TGTGCCAGCAGTCTGATGCTAGCGGGGTACACAGATACGCAGTATTTT.